A selection of T cell receptor beta chains follows, all from one sample in a study of blood T cell repertoires in COVID-19. The repertoire was sequenced with immunoSEQ multiplex PCR; TCRdb's copy has only in-frame clones and lacks some. The data show around 18,000 clones, 88% seen once. Sample: peripheral blood. These receptors were taken from a human donor in a cohort sampled during active COVID-19. CDR3s include the opening cysteine and the closing phenylalanine or tryptophan. The order of the fields is CDR3 length, D gene, clone size, J gene, V gene, CDR3 DNA, CDR3 protein. The D gene is left open where the match is weak. Size is omitted from some rows. Given values are once, few, many or a class for expanded clones.

CDR3 length: 16
D gene: TRBD2
clone size: medium-sized
J gene: TRBJ2-1
V gene: TRBV18
CDR3 DNA: TGTGCCAGCTCACCTTTTCAGCGGGGGGGCCGGAATGAGCAGTTCTTC
CDR3 protein: CASSPFQRGGRNEQFF

CDR3 length: 15
D gene: NA
clone size: once
J gene: TRBJ2-7
V gene: TRBV4-2
CDR3 DNA: TGTGCCAGCAGCCAAGATGGCAACAGTGTCGACGAGCAGTACTTC
CDR3 protein: CASSQDGNSVDEQYF

CDR3 length: 14
D gene: NA
clone size: few
J gene: TRBJ1-2
V gene: TRBV14
CDR3 DNA: TGTGCCAGCAGGCCTTCGACAGCCCGAGCCGGCTACACCTTC
CDR3 protein: CASRPSTARAGYTF

CDR3 length: 13
D gene: NA
clone size: NA
J gene: TRBJ2-7
V gene: TRBV7-9
CDR3 DNA: TGTGCCAGCAGCTTATCGAGTCGTTACGAGCAGTACTTC
CDR3 protein: CASSLSSRYEQYF

CDR3 length: 14
D gene: TRBD1
clone size: few
J gene: TRBJ1-5
V gene: TRBV19
CDR3 DNA: TGTGCCAGTAGTTGGGACAGCTTCAATCAGCCCCAGCATTTT
CDR3 protein: CASSWDSFNQPQHF

CDR3 length: 16
D gene: TRBD1
clone size: NA
J gene: TRBJ2-2
V gene: TRBV25-1
CDR3 DNA: TGTGCCAGCAGCTTACCGGGACAGACGAACACCGGGGAGCTGTTTTTT
CDR3 protein: CASSLPGQTNTGELFF

CDR3 length: 15
D gene: NA
clone size: NA
J gene: TRBJ1-5
V gene: TRBV4-2
CDR3 DNA: TGTGCCAGCAGCCAAGTAATGGGAGGCAATCAGCCCCAGCATTTT
CDR3 protein: CASSQVMGGNQPQHF

CDR3 length: 14
D gene: NA
clone size: NA
J gene: TRBJ2-5
V gene: TRBV30
CDR3 DNA: TGTGCCTGGAGCACAGGGAGACTGCGAGGGACCCAGTACTTC
CDR3 protein: CAWSTGRLRGTQYF

CDR3 length: 13
D gene: TRBD1
clone size: NA
J gene: TRBJ2-7
V gene: TRBV5-4
CDR3 DNA: TGTGCCAGCAGATTACAGGGGGCTTACGAGCAGTACTTC
CDR3 protein: CASRLQGAYEQYF

CDR3 length: 13
D gene: NA
clone size: NA
J gene: TRBJ2-1
V gene: TRBV10-3
CDR3 DNA: TGTGCCATCAGTGAGTCGCGGAGCCTCAAGCAGTTCTTC
CDR3 protein: CAISESRSLKQFF

CDR3 length: 15
D gene: TRBD1
clone size: NA
J gene: TRBJ1-1
V gene: TRBV28
CDR3 DNA: TGTGCCAGCAACTTCGGGAGACAGGGGAACACTGAAGCTTTCTTT
CDR3 protein: CASNFGRQGNTEAFF

CDR3 length: 13
D gene: NA
clone size: once
J gene: TRBJ1-5
V gene: TRBV19
CDR3 DNA: TGTGCCAGTAGTATAGCCGGAGGTCAGCCCCAGCATTTT
CDR3 protein: CASSIAGGQPQHF

CDR3 length: 17
D gene: TRBD2
clone size: NA
J gene: TRBJ2-1
V gene: TRBV9
CDR3 DNA: TGTGCCAGCAGCGTATTCAGCGGGGGGAGCTCCTACAATGAGCAGTTCTTC
CDR3 protein: CASSVFSGGSSYNEQFF

CDR3 length: 14
D gene: TRBD1
clone size: NA
J gene: TRBJ2-5
V gene: TRBV7-9
CDR3 DNA: TGTGCCAGCAGCGACGGGACAGCCCAAGAGACCCAGTACTTC
CDR3 protein: CASSDGTAQETQYF

CDR3 length: 12
D gene: NA
clone size: NA
J gene: TRBJ1-2
V gene: TRBV3-1/TRBV3-2
CDR3 DNA: TGTGCCAGCAGCCAACGGGACTATGGCTACACCTTC
CDR3 protein: CASSQRDYGYTF

CDR3 length: 12
D gene: NA
clone size: NA
J gene: TRBJ1-5
V gene: TRBV6-6
CDR3 DNA: TGTGCCAGCACGGGGTCCGATCAGCCCCAGCATTTT
CDR3 protein: CASTGSDQPQHF

CDR3 length: 13
D gene: NA
clone size: NA
J gene: TRBJ1-5
V gene: TRBV19
CDR3 DNA: TGTGCCAGTAGTGAACAGGGCAGACAGCCCCAGCATTTT
CDR3 protein: CASSEQGRQPQHF

CDR3 length: 19
D gene: TRBD2
clone size: NA
J gene: TRBJ2-2
V gene: TRBV9
CDR3 DNA: TGTGCCAGCAGCGTACCCTCACCCGGCTTAGCGGGACACACCGGGGAGCTGTTTTTT
CDR3 protein: CASSVPSPGLAGHTGELFF

CDR3 length: 13
D gene: TRBD1
clone size: NA
J gene: TRBJ1-2
V gene: TRBV28
CDR3 DNA: TGTGCCAGCAGCCCAGACAGGGGACATGGCTACACCTTC
CDR3 protein: CASSPDRGHGYTF

CDR3 length: 15
D gene: TRBD1
clone size: NA
J gene: TRBJ1-1
V gene: TRBV29-1
CDR3 DNA: TGCAGCGCTATCAGACCCCAGGGGGCTGAGGATGAAGCTTTCTTT
CDR3 protein: CSAIRPQGAEDEAFF

CDR3 length: 12
D gene: NA
clone size: NA
J gene: TRBJ1-1
V gene: TRBV5-6
CDR3 DNA: TGTGCCAGCAGCGCGACCCCAGGGGACGCTTTCTTT
CDR3 protein: CASSATPGDAFF

CDR3 length: 15
D gene: NA
clone size: NA
J gene: TRBJ1-4
V gene: TRBV6-6
CDR3 DNA: TGTGCCAGCAGTGCCATAGACAGCCGGAATGAAAAACTGTTTTTT
CDR3 protein: CASSAIDSRNEKLFF

CDR3 length: 16
D gene: TRBD1
clone size: NA
J gene: TRBJ2-5
V gene: TRBV5-4
CDR3 DNA: TGTGCCAGCAGCTTCGCCCGACAGGGGGCTGGGGAGACCCAGTACTTC
CDR3 protein: CASSFARQGAGETQYF

CDR3 length: 15
D gene: NA
clone size: NA
J gene: TRBJ2-3
V gene: TRBV4-2
CDR3 DNA: TGTGCCAGCAGCCAATCCCGGAGCGGCACAGATACGCAGTATTTT
CDR3 protein: CASSQSRSGTDTQYF

CDR3 length: 15
D gene: TRBD1
clone size: NA
J gene: TRBJ1-1
V gene: TRBV7-6
CDR3 DNA: TGTGCCAGCAGCTCTAGAGGGGGCCTGAACACTGAAGCTTTCTTT
CDR3 protein: CASSSRGGLNTEAFF

CDR3 length: 15
D gene: NA
clone size: NA
J gene: TRBJ2-7
V gene: TRBV28
CDR3 DNA: TGTGCCAGCAGTGCCACCCGAGTTTCAACCTACGAGCAGTACTTC
CDR3 protein: CASSATRVSTYEQYF

CDR3 length: 13
D gene: NA
clone size: few
J gene: TRBJ1-1
V gene: TRBV6-2/TRBV6-3
CDR3 DNA: TGTGCCAGCAGTTACTCGAACAGGGTCGAAGCTTTCTTT
CDR3 protein: CASSYSNRVEAFF

CDR3 length: 14
D gene: NA
clone size: NA
J gene: TRBJ1-5
V gene: TRBV5-8
CDR3 DNA: TGTGCCAGCAGCGAGGACAGTATCTATCAGCCCCAGCATTTT
CDR3 protein: CASSEDSIYQPQHF

CDR3 length: 14
D gene: NA
clone size: NA
J gene: TRBJ1-2
V gene: TRBV7-2
CDR3 DNA: TGTGCCAGCAGCTTAGGTTCAGGGAACTATGGCTACACCTTC
CDR3 protein: CASSLGSGNYGYTF

CDR3 length: 15
D gene: NA
clone size: NA
J gene: TRBJ2-1
V gene: TRBV29-1
CDR3 DNA: TGCAGCGTTGTGAGGGGGGGGCAAAGGTACAATGAGCAGTTCTTC
CDR3 protein: CSVVRGGQRYNEQFF

CDR3 length: 15
D gene: NA
clone size: NA
J gene: TRBJ2-5
V gene: TRBV7-2
CDR3 DNA: TGTGCCAGCAGCTTAGTAACGGCGGACTCGGAGACCCAGTACTTC
CDR3 protein: CASSLVTADSETQYF

CDR3 length: 19
D gene: NA
clone size: NA
J gene: TRBJ2-3
V gene: TRBV27
CDR3 DNA: TGTGCCAGCAGTGTTTACCCACAGAGATGGGGGCTCGGCACAGATACGCAGTATTTT
CDR3 protein: CASSVYPQRWGLGTDTQYF

CDR3 length: 14
D gene: TRBD1
clone size: NA
J gene: TRBJ1-2
V gene: TRBV6-5
CDR3 DNA: TGTGCCAGCAGGGGACCCGACAGGGGCTATGGCTACACCTTC
CDR3 protein: CASRGPDRGYGYTF

CDR3 length: 15
D gene: NA
clone size: NA
J gene: TRBJ1-5
V gene: TRBV21-1
CDR3 DNA: TGTGCCAGCAGCAAAGCGCGGGGGGCGAGGCAGCCCCAGCATTTT
CDR3 protein: CASSKARGARQPQHF

CDR3 length: 20
D gene: NA
clone size: medium-sized
J gene: TRBJ1-1
V gene: TRBV10-3
CDR3 DNA: TGTGCCATCAGTGAAGATCCGGTTCGGGATCCGGCCTTATTGGGCACTGAAGCTTTCTTT
CDR3 protein: CAISEDPVRDPALLGTEAFF

CDR3 length: 16
D gene: TRBD1
clone size: NA
J gene: TRBJ1-5
V gene: TRBV28
CDR3 DNA: TGTGCCAGCAGTTTATGGACAGGGTTAGGCAATCAGCCCCAGCATTTT
CDR3 protein: CASSLWTGLGNQPQHF

CDR3 length: 15
D gene: NA
clone size: few
J gene: TRBJ1-5
V gene: TRBV7-2
CDR3 DNA: TGTGCCAGCAGCCCAGGAAGTTTTAGCAATCAGCCCCAGCATTTT
CDR3 protein: CASSPGSFSNQPQHF

CDR3 length: 15
D gene: NA
clone size: few
J gene: TRBJ1-6
V gene: TRBV7-9
CDR3 DNA: TGTGCCAGCAGCTGGGGGACACAAATTAATTCACCCCTCCACTTT
CDR3 protein: CASSWGTQINSPLHF

CDR3 length: 13
D gene: NA
clone size: NA
J gene: TRBJ2-5
V gene: TRBV19
CDR3 DNA: TGTGCCAGTAGTAAGCTAATCCAAGAGACCCAGTACTTC
CDR3 protein: CASSKLIQETQYF

CDR3 length: 13
D gene: NA
clone size: NA
J gene: TRBJ1-2
V gene: TRBV6-5
CDR3 DNA: TGTGCCAGCAGGACAGGACCGCAGTATGGCTACACCTTC
CDR3 protein: CASRTGPQYGYTF

CDR3 length: 14
D gene: TRBD1
clone size: NA
J gene: TRBJ1-4
V gene: TRBV7-9
CDR3 DNA: TGTGCCAGCAGCTTTCAGGGGGCGCGTGAAAAACTGTTTTTT
CDR3 protein: CASSFQGAREKLFF

CDR3 length: 15
D gene: NA
clone size: NA
J gene: TRBJ2-1
V gene: TRBV7-9
CDR3 DNA: TGTGCCAGCAGCCCCACGAGGCAGGGGTTGGATGAGCAGTTCTTC
CDR3 protein: CASSPTRQGLDEQFF

CDR3 length: 15
D gene: TRBD1
clone size: few
J gene: TRBJ1-2
V gene: TRBV6-5
CDR3 DNA: TGTGCCAGCAGTACTCCGGGACAGAGCCTCTATGGCTACACCTTC
CDR3 protein: CASSTPGQSLYGYTF

CDR3 length: 14
D gene: TRBD1
clone size: NA
J gene: TRBJ2-1
V gene: TRBV19
CDR3 DNA: TGTGCCAGTAGTCTCCAGGGGGCCTACAATGAGCAGTTCTTC
CDR3 protein: CASSLQGAYNEQFF

CDR3 length: 17
D gene: TRBD2
clone size: NA
J gene: TRBJ2-5
V gene: TRBV14
CDR3 DNA: TGTGCCAGCAGCCCATTGGGCGGGGGGCCCAAAACGGAGACCCAGTACTTC
CDR3 protein: CASSPLGGGPKTETQYF

CDR3 length: 13
D gene: NA
clone size: NA
J gene: TRBJ2-7
V gene: TRBV6-1
CDR3 DNA: TGTGCCAGCAGTGAAGCGAGTATCCACGAGCAGTACTTC
CDR3 protein: CASSEASIHEQYF

CDR3 length: 13
D gene: NA
clone size: NA
J gene: TRBJ1-4
V gene: TRBV5-6
CDR3 DNA: TGTGCCAGCAGTCGGACGGGAACTGGGAAACTGTTTTTT
CDR3 protein: CASSRTGTGKLFF

CDR3 length: 17
D gene: TRBD1
clone size: NA
J gene: TRBJ2-5
V gene: TRBV6-2/TRBV6-3
CDR3 DNA: TGTGCCAGCAGTTACGGCCCGAGAGGGGGCTACCAAGAGACCCAGTACTTC
CDR3 protein: CASSYGPRGGYQETQYF

CDR3 length: 17
D gene: TRBD1
clone size: NA
J gene: TRBJ1-3
V gene: TRBV9
CDR3 DNA: TGTGCCAGCAGCGTAGATCCGGGGACAGGGGTTTTCAGCACCATATATTTT
CDR3 protein: CASSVDPGTGVFSTIYF

CDR3 length: 15
D gene: TRBD1
clone size: NA
J gene: TRBJ2-1
V gene: TRBV2
CDR3 DNA: TGTGCCAGCAGTGAATGGGACAGGGTCTACAATGAGCAGTTCTTC
CDR3 protein: CASSEWDRVYNEQFF

CDR3 length: 14
D gene: TRBD1
clone size: NA
J gene: TRBJ1-1
V gene: TRBV6-5
CDR3 DNA: TGTGCCAGCAGATTAACAGGGGGGAACACTGAAGCTTTCTTT
CDR3 protein: CASRLTGGNTEAFF

CDR3 length: 15
D gene: TRBD1
clone size: few
J gene: TRBJ2-2
V gene: TRBV7-9
CDR3 DNA: TGTGCCAGCAGCCCCCGGGACAGGGGGCGCGGGGAGCTGTTTTTT
CDR3 protein: CASSPRDRGRGELFF